This TCR beta chain is from a study of identical twins. Findings and limits, study-wide: Cord blood's abundant beta clonotypes had fewer insertions, unlike memory repertoires. Conclusions were based on cross-sectional statistical analysis, without following the same donors. With monozygotic twins, out-of-frame TCR alpha sharing exceeded what models estimated.

Unique molecular identifiers were present on cDNA, and template switching added a universal primer site. TCRdb passed the 5' RACE reads through MiXCR, listing each CDR3 protein once. The sample shows hundreds of thousands of distinct CDR3 sequences, less than 9.5% of them seen only once. The CDR3 spans 17 residues. The germline V gene encodes CDR1 LGHNA and CDR2 YNFKEQ. V lost 1 base, J lost 2 bases, and 9 bases stayed unmatched. With regard to this clonotype: Its antigen is unknown.

The sample taken for sequencing was memory (CD45RO+) T cells sorted from blood. The chain recombines TRBV4-2 with TRBJ1-1; 8 bases are a match to TRBD1. The clonotype comes from a young woman in good health. The CDR3 here is CASSQAARDRLNTEAFF. CDR3 nucleotide sequence: TGTGCCAGCAGCCAAGCGGCCCGGGACAGGCTTAACACTGAAGCTTTCTTT.